The entry below describes one T cell receptor beta chain. Its antigen remains unknown. This sample was included in a study of graft-versus-host responses after intestinal transplantation. Across the whole study: Transplant types were multivisceral, liver-intestinal, or isolated intestinal.

The V gene lost 4 bases and the J gene lost 2 bases, with 11 bases spanning the gap. The CDR3 consists of 15 residues. Germline V lookup: CDR1 LGHNA, CDR2 YNFKEQ. Profiling relied on immunoSEQ multiplex PCR, and the TCRdb table lists in-frame clones only, not all of them. The sample yields 70,000 or so clones, approximately 80% seen once. The TCR sequence derives from a human donor who was the organ donor for an intestinal transplant. Sequences were derived from unstimulated CD4+ T cells sorted from spleen or lymph node cells, sampled before transplant. The V call is TRBV4-2, the J call TRBJ1-4, with a tentative D call TRBD1 (6 bases). This chain's CDR3 is CASSPRRGTNEKLFF. CDR3 DNA: TGTGCCAGCAGCCCACGCAGGGGTACTAATGAAAAACTGTTTTTT.